A single TCR beta chain is shown here with its context. This sample was taken from a study of cytomegalovirus exposure and HLA in healthy donors. The PCR made use of 60 Vbeta and 13 Jbeta primers. Clones were sequenced by immunoSEQ multiplex PCR, and TCRdb holds only the in-frame ones, with some missing. The repertoire holds roughly 140,000 clones, around 82% seen once, with about 2.5% in the top ten. The germline CDR1 and CDR2 sequences are SGHNT and YYREEE (reference sequence). Trimming removed 4 bases from V and 0 bases from J, with 4 bases in between. This CDR3 spans 13 amino acids. The sequenced material came from PBMCs. The receptor's source is a young woman in good health and CMV-seropositive. The chain employs TRBV5-4 and TRBJ1-4; D gene uncertain. CDR3 coding DNA: TGTGCCAGCAGCATATCAACTAATGAAAAACTGTTTTTT. It yields the protein CASSISTNEKLFF.